Each of the 32 T cell receptor beta chains below was sequenced from the same sample in a study of blood T cell repertoires in COVID-19 (dated by TCRdb to 2020 to 2022). Libraries were prepared through the immunoSEQ multiplex PCR assay. Held by TCRdb, this immuneACCESS table contains in-frame sequences only and omits some clones. Under half of the omission traces to an unresolved V gene where checked; the cause of the rest is unknown. This sample comprises roughly 90,000 clones, around four fifths of them detected only once. Roughly 30% of the sample is held by the ten biggest clonotypes. The sample taken for sequencing was peripheral blood. The source of these receptors is a woman of 80 years or more with active or convalescent COVID-19.

This clone was picked up a small number of times. For the CDR3, the DNA is TGTGCCAGCAGCCCACAGTTAGGTATCACAGATACGCAGTATTTT. Translated: CASSPQLGITDTQYF. The genes are TRBV7-2 and TRBJ2-3; no clear D gene. Trimming took 5 bases from V and 2 from J, leaving 14 bases between them. The CDR3 totals 15 residues. Germline CDR1 SGHTA, CDR2 FQGNSA.

The chain links TRBV5-6 to TRBJ2-7; D ambiguous. Germline loops: CDR1 SGHDT, CDR2 YYEEEE. V was clipped by 0 bases and J by 7 bases, with 8 bases between them. The length of the CDR3 is 12 residues. CDR3 DNA: TGTGCCAGCAGCTTGGGAGTCCGGGAGCAGTACTTC. Protein sequence: CASSLGVREQYF.

The chain links TRBV6-5 to TRBJ1-2, with D uncertain. Trimming removed 0 bases from V and 2 bases from J, with 7 bases in between. The CDR3 has 14 amino acids. CDR1 is MNHEY and CDR2 is SVGAGI in the germline V gene. The CDR3 region has the DNA TGTGCCAGCAGTTACTCGAACAGAAACTATGGCTACACCTTC. Residues: CASSYSNRNYGYTF.

The V gene is TRBV2, the J gene TRBJ2-3, with 11 bases matching TRBD2. This CDR3 has 15 residues. Losses at the gene ends were 4 bases for V and 2 bases for J; bases not matched to a gene: 2. Germline V gives CDR1 SNHLY, CDR2 FYNNEI. CDR3 sequence reads: CASSGLAGFTDTQYF. In DNA, the CDR3 is TGTGCCAGCAGTGGACTAGCGGGGTTCACAGATACGCAGTATTTT.

The CDR3 spells CASSFVQGGVDEKLFF. Written as DNA, the CDR3 is TGTGCCAGCAGTTTTGTCCAAGGGGGCGTTGATGAAAAACTGTTTTTT. J is TRBJ1-4 and V is TRBV28; 7 positions agree with TRBD1. CDR3 length: 16 residues. Per the germline V gene, CDR1 is MDHEN and CDR2 is SYDVKM. V was clipped by 3 bases and J by 6 bases; unmatched bases: 10.

The chain uses TRBV7-9 and TRBJ1-3; unclear D gene. V shed 4 bases and J shed 0 bases, with 7 bases lying between them. The germline gives CDR1 SEHNR, CDR2 FQNEAQ (reference sequence). This CDR3 is built from 14 residues. The CDR3 region is CASSSVTSGNTIYF. CDR3 DNA sequence: TGTGCCAGCAGCTCGGTTACCTCTGGAAACACCATATATTTT.

The chain joins TRBV6-6 to TRBJ2-2; maybe TRBD2 (6 bases). Trimming left V 2 bases short and J 6 bases short, with 10 bases between. The CDR3 contains 14 residues. Germline V gene lookup returns CDR1 MNHNY and CDR2 SVGAGI (reference sequence). The CDR3 loop is CASSYPSGAGELFF. Written as DNA, the CDR3 is TGTGCCAGCAGTTACCCCTCGGGGGCCGGGGAGCTGTTTTTT.

This chain links TRBV3-1 (or the pseudogene TRBV3-2) with TRBJ2-1; D call uncertain. V was trimmed by 3 bases and J by 9 bases, leaving 12 bases between them. The length of the CDR3 is 13 residues. Germline CDR1 LGHDT, CDR2 YNNKEL (reference sequence). In nucleotides, the CDR3 is TGTGCCAGCAGCCATGAACCCACAATTGAGCAGTTCTTC. Residues: CASSHEPTIEQFF.

The rearrangement uses TRBV20-1 and TRBJ1-3, with D uncertain. CDR3 length equals 13 residues. Germline lookup yields CDR1 DFQATT and CDR2 SNEGSKA (reference sequence). Trimming removed 3 bases from V and 2 bases from J, with 8 bases in between. Here the CDR3 reads CSASSTAGNTIYF. For the CDR3, the DNA is TGCAGTGCTAGTAGCACTGCTGGAAACACCATATATTTT.

This rearrangement joins TRBV4-3 to TRBJ1-1; no clear D gene. Looked up from germline, CDR1 is LGHNA and CDR2 is YSLEER. The V and J ends lost 3 bases and 3 bases respectively, with 11 bases between them. The CDR3 has 14 amino acids. The CDR3 DNA follows: TGCGCCAGCAGCCAGGCCGCACGGGACACTGAAGCTTTCTTT. Amino acids: CASSQAARDTEAFF.

The chain has TRBV3-1 (or the pseudogene TRBV3-2) and TRBJ2-7; 7 nucleotides agree with TRBD1. The junction had 7 bases not matched to a gene; V was cut back by 5 bases and J by 0 bases. Germline V gene data show CDR1 as LGHDT and CDR2 as YNNKEL (reference sequence). The CDR3 length is 15 residues. The CDR3 spells CASSNRQGHSYEQYF. The CDR3 coding sequence is TGTGCCAGCAGCAATAGACAGGGTCACTCCTACGAGCAGTACTTC.

The rearrangement links TRBV28 to TRBJ1-2; D is unclear. The CDR3 covers 13 residues. V was trimmed by 8 bases and J by 2 bases, leaving 12 bases between them. CDR1 is MDHEN, CDR2 SYDVKM, per germline. The CDR3 DNA follows: TGTGCCAGCCACGATAACAAAAACTATGGCTACACCTTC. Its translation: CASHDNKNYGYTF.

The chain links TRBV3-1 (or the pseudogene TRBV3-2) to TRBJ1-3; D may be TRBD1 (6 bases). The CDR3 loop spans 13 amino acids. Germline CDR1 and CDR2: LGHDT and YNNKEL (reference sequence). The V end was cut by 1 base, the J end by 7 bases, with 8 bases between. In nucleotides, the CDR3 is TGTGCCAGCAGCCAAGGGACAGCTAACACCATATATTTT. Its protein product is CASSQGTANTIYF.

V usage is TRBV5-5 and J usage is TRBJ2-5, with 8 bases matching TRBD2. The CDR3 sequence is 16 residues long. With 0 bases clipped from V and 5 bases from J, the junction kept 9 bases outside the gene matches. Germline V gene data show CDR1 as SGHKS and CDR2 as YYEKEE (reference sequence). The CDR3 sequence is CASSLDGRGGPETQYF. The CDR3 bases are TGTGCCAGCAGCTTGGACGGCCGGGGGGGCCCGGAGACCCAGTACTTC.

The rearrangement links TRBV7-9 to TRBJ1-1, with D possibly being TRBD1 (6 bases). V was pared by 3 bases and J by 10 bases, with 12 bases between. This CDR3 has 12 residues. The germline V gene has CDR1 SEHNR and CDR2 FQNEAQ (reference sequence). For the CDR3, the DNA is TGTGCCAGCAGCTTCGGACAGCAAGGAGCTTTCTTT. It translates to CASSFGQQGAFF.

The rearrangement joins TRBV3-1 (or the pseudogene TRBV3-2) to TRBJ2-2; the match to TRBD2 covers 11 bases. CDR3 size: 15 residues. The trim removed 5 bases at V and 5 bases at J, leaving 4 bases unmatched. Germline V gene sequence: CDR1 LGHDT, CDR2 YNNKEL (reference sequence). The CDR3: CASSTPSGGTGELFF. The CDR3 bases are TGTGCCAGCAGCACCCCTAGCGGGGGGACCGGGGAGCTGTTTTTT.

The chain joins TRBV6-7 to TRBJ1-2, with 9 bases lining up with TRBD1. TRBV6-7 is sorted into the ORF group, with uncertain function. V lost 5 bases, J lost 0 bases, and 13 bases stayed unmatched. This CDR3 is built from 18 residues. The CDR3 DNA reads as TGTGCCAGCAGTCACCAAACTAGGGACAGGGAGGCTAACTATGGCTACACCTTC. This codes for CASSHQTRDREANYGYTF.

The chain employs TRBV29-1 and TRBJ2-7, with 7 bases lining up with TRBD1. Looked up from germline, CDR1 is SQVTM and CDR2 is ANQGSEA. The CDR3 is 13 residues long. V was pared by 4 bases and J by 3 bases, with 6 bases of the junction left unmatched. The CDR3 sequence is CSVVGTDYYEQYF. As DNA, the CDR3 is TGCAGCGTTGTCGGGACAGACTACTACGAGCAGTACTTC.

This chain connects TRBV6-6 to TRBJ2-7; 8 bases are shared with TRBD2. The CDR3 sequence is 17 residues long. Germline lookup yields CDR1 MNHNY and CDR2 SVGAGI (reference sequence). V was clipped by 6 bases and J by 0 bases; unmatched bases: 13. The CDR3 here is CASSRFPLAGSSYEQYF. The CDR3 DNA follows: TGTGCCAGCAGCCGATTTCCTTTAGCGGGGAGCTCCTACGAGCAGTACTTC.

This rearrangement joins TRBV2 to TRBJ2-1, with 8 bases identical to TRBD2. The V and J ends lost 8 bases and 12 bases, in that order; junction bases with no gene match: 9. Germline CDR1 and CDR2: SNHLY and FYNNEI. The CDR3 is 12 amino acids. The CDR3 loop is CASHTRTSSQFF. The CDR3 nucleotides are TGTGCCAGCCATACCAGGACTAGCTCGCAGTTCTTC. Complete variable domain (other parts from reference TRBV2 and TRBJ2-1): EPEVTQTPSHQVTQMGQEVILRCVPISNHLYFYWYRQILGQKVEFLVSFYNNEISEKSEIFDDQFSVERPDGSNFTLKIRSTKLEDSAMYFCASHTRTSSQFFGPGTRLTVL.

CDR3 nucleotide sequence: TGCAGTGCTAGTCCGGCGGGAGGGGCCTACGAGCAGTACTTC. This codes for CSASPAGGAYEQYF. The chain recombines TRBV20-1 with TRBJ2-7, with 9 bases fitting TRBD2. CDR3 length: 14 amino acids. CDR1 and CDR2 (germline): DFQATT, SNEGSKA (reference sequence). The V gene end was trimmed by 3 bases and the J gene end by 2 bases; junction bases not matched to a gene: 5.

The V gene is TRBV19, the J gene TRBJ2-2, with 13 bases matching TRBD2. There are 15 residues in the CDR3. The J segment lost 7 bases and the V segment lost 1 base, leaving 0 bases of the junction unmatched. CDR1 is LNHDA, CDR2 SQIVND, per germline (reference sequence). The CDR3 DNA reads as TGTGCCAGTAGTATAGGACTAGCGGGAGGCGGGGAGCTGTTTTTT. Translating it yields CASSIGLAGGGELFF. Supplemented by reference TRBV19 and TRBJ2-2, the full variable domain reads DGGITQSPKYLFRKEGQNVTLSCEQNLNHDAMYWYRQDPGQGLRLIYYSQIVNDFQKGDIAEGYSVSREKKESFPLTVTSAQKNPTAFYLCASSIGLAGGGELFFGEGSRLTVL.

J is TRBJ2-1 and V is TRBV19, with D perhaps matching TRBD1 (6 bases). CDR1 is LNHDA and CDR2 is SQIVND in the germline V gene (reference sequence). The V and J ends lost 7 bases and 7 bases respectively, with 17 bases between them. This CDR3 has 14 amino acids. This chain's CDR3 is CASKEQGWANEQFF. CDR3 DNA sequence: TGTGCCAGTAAAGAGCAGGGGTGGGCGAATGAGCAGTTCTTC.

CDR3 sequence: CASSAGILFGYTF. In DNA, the CDR3 is TGTGCCAGCTCAGCAGGGATCCTCTTTGGCTACACCTTC. V is TRBV18 and J is TRBJ1-2, with TRBD1 as a possible D gene (5 bases). CDR3 length: 13 residues. Trimming took off 5 bases at V and 7 bases at J, with 14 bases between the two ends. Germline CDR1 is KGHSH and CDR2 is LQKENI.

The rearrangement uses TRBV19 and TRBJ1-2; 10 nucleotides line up with TRBD1. Per germline, CDR1 LNHDA and CDR2 SQIVND (reference sequence). This CDR3 has 13 residues. V was pared by 6 bases and J by 8 bases, with 6 bases of the junction left unmatched. Here the CDR3 DNA reads TGTGCCAGTAGGGACAGGGGGGGAGACGGCTACACCTTC. Amino acids: CASRDRGGDGYTF.

The V and J genes are TRBV11-2 and TRBJ2-2; TRBD2 aligns across 15 bases. Germline CDR1 SGHAT, CDR2 FQNNGV. Trimming took 5 bases from V and 5 from J; bases not matched to a gene: 9. CDR3 length: 18 amino acids. The CDR3 reads CASSRPGLAGGRTGELFF. The CDR3 DNA reads as TGTGCCAGCAGCCGCCCGGGACTAGCGGGAGGACGGACCGGGGAGCTGTTTTTT.

V gene TRBV5-1 combines with J gene TRBJ2-6, with D possibly being TRBD1 (6 bases). Between the trimmed V and J ends, which lost 5 bases and 0 bases, there was a span of 12 bases. The CDR3 is made up of 16 amino acids. Germline V gives CDR1 SGHRS, CDR2 YFSETQ. The CDR3 is CASRKQGLSGANVLTF. In DNA, the CDR3 is TGCGCCAGCAGAAAACAGGGCCTCTCTGGGGCCAACGTCCTGACTTTC.

V usage is TRBV20-1 and J usage is TRBJ2-2; 9 positions agree with TRBD2. The trim removed 6 bases at V and 11 bases at J, leaving 4 bases unmatched. CDR3 length: 11 residues. Per the germline V gene, CDR1 is DFQATT and CDR2 is SNEGSKA (reference sequence). CDR3 DNA: TGCAGTGCGCGGGGGGGAGGAGAGCTGTTTTTT. This encodes CSARGGGELFF.

The CDR3 loop is CASSWAGEVSDTQYF. CDR3 bases: TGTGCCAGTAGTTGGGCGGGGGAAGTGTCAGATACGCAGTATTTT. The chain carries TRBV19 and TRBJ2-3; 7 bases are a match to TRBD2. V shed 5 bases and J 4 bases; nucleotides not matched to a gene: 9. The CDR3 length is 15 residues. The germline CDR1 and CDR2 sequences are LNHDA and SQIVND (reference sequence).

The rearrangement joins TRBV5-6 to TRBJ2-1; 7 nucleotides line up with TRBD1. The CDR3 length is 14 residues. The germline V gene encodes CDR1 SGHDT and CDR2 YYEEEE. V dropped 4 bases and J dropped 4; count of bases not matched to a gene: 5. As DNA, the CDR3 is TGTGCCAGCAGCCCGCCACAGGGGTACAATGAGCAGTTCTTC. Translation: CASSPPQGYNEQFF.

This chain joins TRBV20-1 and TRBJ2-1; TRBD2 aligns across 10 bases. V lost 3 bases and J lost 9; bases outside the gene matches: 11. This CDR3 spans 15 amino acids. The germline V gene has CDR1 DFQATT and CDR2 SNEGSKA (reference sequence). This CDR3 is CSASVTGLAPLEQFF. The CDR3 nucleotides are TGCAGTGCTAGTGTTACGGGACTAGCGCCTCTTGAGCAGTTCTTC.

V is TRBV4-1 and J is TRBJ1-1, with unresolved D. Germline CDR1 MGHRA, CDR2 YSYEKL. Trimming cost V 0 bases and J 0 bases, with 5 bases left between them. This CDR3 spans 14 amino acids. CDR3 DNA: TGCGCCAGCAGCCAAGATGGCCTGAACACTGAAGCTTTCTTT. As protein: CASSQDGLNTEAFF.